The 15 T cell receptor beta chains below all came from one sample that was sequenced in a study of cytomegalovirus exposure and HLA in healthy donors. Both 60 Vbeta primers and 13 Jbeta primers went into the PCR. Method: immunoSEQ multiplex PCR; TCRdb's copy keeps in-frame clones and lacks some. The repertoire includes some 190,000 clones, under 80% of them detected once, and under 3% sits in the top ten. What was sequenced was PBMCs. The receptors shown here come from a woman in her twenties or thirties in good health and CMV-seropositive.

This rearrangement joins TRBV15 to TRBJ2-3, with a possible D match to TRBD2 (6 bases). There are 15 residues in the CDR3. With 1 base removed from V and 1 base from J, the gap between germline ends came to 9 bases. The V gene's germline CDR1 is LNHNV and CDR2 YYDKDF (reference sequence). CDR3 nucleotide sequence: TGTGCCACCAGCAGAGGGGGCGGGGGCACAGATACGCAGTATTTT. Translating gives CATSRGGGGTDTQYF.

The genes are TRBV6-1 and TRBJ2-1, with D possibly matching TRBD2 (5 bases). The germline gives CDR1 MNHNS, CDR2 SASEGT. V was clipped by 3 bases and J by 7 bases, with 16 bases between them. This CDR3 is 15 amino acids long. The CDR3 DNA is TGTGCCAGCAGTGAGTCGGACTTTAATCGTAATGAGCAGTTCTTC. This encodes CASSESDFNRNEQFF.

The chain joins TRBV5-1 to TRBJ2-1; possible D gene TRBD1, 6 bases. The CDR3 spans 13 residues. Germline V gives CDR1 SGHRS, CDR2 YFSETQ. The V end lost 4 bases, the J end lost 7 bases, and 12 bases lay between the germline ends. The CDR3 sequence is CASSPQTGNEQFF. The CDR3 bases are TGCGCCAGCAGCCCTCAGACAGGTAATGAGCAGTTCTTC.

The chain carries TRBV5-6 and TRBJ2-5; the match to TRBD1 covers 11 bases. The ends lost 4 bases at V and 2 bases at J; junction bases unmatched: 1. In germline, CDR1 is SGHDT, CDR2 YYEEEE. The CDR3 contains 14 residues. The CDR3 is CASSGTGGQETQYF. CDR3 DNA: TGTGCCAGCAGCGGGACAGGGGGACAAGAGACCCAGTACTTC.

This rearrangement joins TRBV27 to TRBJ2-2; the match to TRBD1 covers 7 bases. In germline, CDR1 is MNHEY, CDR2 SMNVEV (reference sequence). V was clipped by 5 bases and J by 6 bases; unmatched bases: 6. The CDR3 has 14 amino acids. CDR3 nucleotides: TGTGCCAGCAGTCTTGACAGGGCCCCCGGGGAGCTGTTTTTT. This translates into CASSLDRAPGELFF.

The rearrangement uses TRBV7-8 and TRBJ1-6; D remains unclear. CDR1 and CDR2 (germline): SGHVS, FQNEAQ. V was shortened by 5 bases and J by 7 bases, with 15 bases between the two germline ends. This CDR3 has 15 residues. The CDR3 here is CASSPRGRANSPLHF. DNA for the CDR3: TGTGCCAGCAGCCCTCGAGGGAGGGCGAATTCACCCCTCCACTTT.

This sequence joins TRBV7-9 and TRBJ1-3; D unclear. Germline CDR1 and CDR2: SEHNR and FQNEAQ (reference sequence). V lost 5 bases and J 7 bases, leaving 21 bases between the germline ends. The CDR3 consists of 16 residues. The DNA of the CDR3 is TGTGCCAGCAGCCATGCCAACGATGAGGCCCGGAACACCATATATTTT. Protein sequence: CASSHANDEARNTIYF.

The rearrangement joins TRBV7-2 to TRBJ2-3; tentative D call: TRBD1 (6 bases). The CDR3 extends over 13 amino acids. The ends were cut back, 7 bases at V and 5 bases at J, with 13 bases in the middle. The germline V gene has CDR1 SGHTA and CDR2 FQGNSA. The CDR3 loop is CASILVGGDTQYF. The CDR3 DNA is TGTGCCAGCATCCTAGTAGGGGGAGATACGCAGTATTTT.

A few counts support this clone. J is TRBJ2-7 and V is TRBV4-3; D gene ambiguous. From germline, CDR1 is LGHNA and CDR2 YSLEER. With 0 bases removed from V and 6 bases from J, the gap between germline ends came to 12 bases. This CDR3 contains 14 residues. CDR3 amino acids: CASSQDYEVGEQYF. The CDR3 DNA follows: TGCGCCAGCAGCCAAGATTATGAGGTTGGCGAGCAGTACTTC.

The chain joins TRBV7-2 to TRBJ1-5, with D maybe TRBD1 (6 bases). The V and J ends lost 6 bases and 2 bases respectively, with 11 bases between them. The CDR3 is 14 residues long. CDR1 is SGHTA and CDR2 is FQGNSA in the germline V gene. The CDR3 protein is CASRGAGGNQPQHF. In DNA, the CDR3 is TGTGCCAGCAGGGGGGCAGGGGGCAATCAGCCCCAGCATTTT. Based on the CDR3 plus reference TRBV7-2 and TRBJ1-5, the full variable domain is GAGVSQSPSNKVTEKGKDVELRCDPISGHTALYWYRQSLGQGLEFLIYFQGNSAPDKSGLPSDRFSAERTGGSVSTLTIQRTQQEDSAVYLCASRGAGGNQPQHFGDGTRLSIL.

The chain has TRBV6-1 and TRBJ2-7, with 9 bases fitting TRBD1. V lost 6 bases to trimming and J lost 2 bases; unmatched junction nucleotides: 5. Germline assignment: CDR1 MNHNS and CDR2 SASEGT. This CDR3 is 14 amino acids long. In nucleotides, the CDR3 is TGTGCCAGCAGCGCGGGACAGGGAACCTACGAGCAGTACTTC. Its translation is CASSAGQGTYEQYF.

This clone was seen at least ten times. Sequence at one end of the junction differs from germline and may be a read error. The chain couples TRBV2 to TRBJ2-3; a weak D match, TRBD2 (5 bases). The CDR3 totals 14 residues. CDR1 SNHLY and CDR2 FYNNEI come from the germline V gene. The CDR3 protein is CASSKAASTDTQYF. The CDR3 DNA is TGTGCCAGCAGTAAAGCGGCTAGCACAGATACGCAGTATTTT.

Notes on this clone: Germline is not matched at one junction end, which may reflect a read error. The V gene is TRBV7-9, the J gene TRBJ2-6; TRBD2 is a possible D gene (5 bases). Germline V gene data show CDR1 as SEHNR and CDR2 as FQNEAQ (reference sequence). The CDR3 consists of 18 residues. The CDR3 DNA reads TGTTCCAGCAGCTTTGTCGTCCGGGGTAGCTCTGGGGCCAACGTCCTGACTTTC. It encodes CSSSFVVRGSSGANVLTF.

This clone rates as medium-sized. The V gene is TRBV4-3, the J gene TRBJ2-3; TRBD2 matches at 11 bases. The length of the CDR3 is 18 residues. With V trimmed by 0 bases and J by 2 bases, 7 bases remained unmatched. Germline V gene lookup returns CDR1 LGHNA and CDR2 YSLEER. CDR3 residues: CASSQDPPTSGITDTQYF. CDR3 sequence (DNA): TGCGCCAGCAGCCAAGATCCCCCGACTAGCGGGATCACAGATACGCAGTATTTT.

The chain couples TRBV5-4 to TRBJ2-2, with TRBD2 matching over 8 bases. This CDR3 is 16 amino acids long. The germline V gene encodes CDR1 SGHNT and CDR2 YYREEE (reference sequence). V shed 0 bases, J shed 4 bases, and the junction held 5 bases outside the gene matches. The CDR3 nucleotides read TGTGCCAGCAGCTTGGGTCGGGGGGGGAGCACCGGGGAGCTGTTTTTT. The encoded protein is CASSLGRGGSTGELFF.